Following are 16 T cell receptor beta chains from one sample sequenced in a study of cytomegalovirus exposure and HLA in healthy donors. The PCR had 60 Vbeta and 13 Jbeta primers. Method: immunoSEQ multiplex PCR; TCRdb's copy keeps in-frame clones and lacks some. The profile covers some 200,000 clones, with approximately 78% appearing a single time and roughly 0.75% taken by the ten largest. The sample consisted of PBMCs. These receptors originate from a woman aged 18-29 years in good health and CMV-seronegative.

This clone was counted once. The J gene is TRBJ2-3, the V gene TRBV6-6; tentatively, D is TRBD1 (6 bases). Per the germline V gene, CDR1 is MNHNY and CDR2 is SVGAGI (reference sequence). The length of the CDR3 is 16 residues. Trimming took off 2 bases at V and 0 bases at J, with 12 bases between the two ends. The CDR3 sequence is CASSYNLRGSTDTQYF. The CDR3 DNA reads TGTGCCAGCAGTTACAATCTTAGGGGGAGCACAGATACGCAGTATTTT.

The rearrangement uses TRBV5-1 and TRBJ1-1; D is unclear. CDR1 and CDR2 from the germline V gene are SGHRS and YFSETQ. V lost 4 bases, J lost 0 bases, and 10 bases lay in between. The CDR3 consists of 14 residues. CDR3 protein: CASSVDGLNTEAFF. CDR3 DNA sequence: TGCGCCAGCAGCGTGGACGGGTTGAACACTGAAGCTTTCTTT.

V gene TRBV5-1 combines with J gene TRBJ2-4, with 9 bases identical to TRBD2. The germline V gene has CDR1 SGHRS and CDR2 YFSETQ. CDR3 size: 15 residues. V trimming: 2 bases; J trimming: 6 bases; junction bases outside the gene matches: 6. The chain's CDR3 is CASSLQPAGGNIQYF. As DNA, the CDR3 is TGCGCCAGCAGCTTACAACCAGCGGGAGGAAACATTCAGTACTTC.

This chain joins TRBV5-1 and TRBJ2-7, with 9 bases identical to TRBD1. The CDR3 is made up of 14 amino acids. The V gene end was trimmed by 0 bases and the J gene end by 4 bases; junction bases not matched to a gene: 2. In germline, CDR1 is SGHRS, CDR2 YFSETQ. CDR3 nucleotide sequence: TGCGCCAGCAGCTTGGGGGGACAGGGTTACGAGCAGTACTTC. The encoded protein is CASSLGGQGYEQYF.

J is TRBJ2-3 and V is TRBV6-5; tentative D call: TRBD1 (6 bases). The CDR3 consists of 15 residues. Germline V gene data show CDR1 as MNHEY and CDR2 as SVGAGI. The V gene lost 4 bases and the J gene lost 0 bases, with 11 bases spanning the gap. The CDR3 DNA reads as TGTGCCAGCAGTTTGGGGACATGGAGCACAGATACGCAGTATTTT. This encodes CASSLGTWSTDTQYF.

The rearrangement joins TRBV4-2 to TRBJ1-2; TRBD1 might be the D (6 bases). V shed 4 bases and J shed 3 bases, with 15 bases lying between them. This CDR3 comprises 15 residues. From germline, CDR1 is LGHNA and CDR2 YNFKEQ. CDR3 sequence reads: CASSPARQAYYGYTF. For the CDR3, the DNA is TGTGCCAGCAGCCCAGCACGACAGGCCTACTATGGCTACACCTTC.

Written as DNA, the CDR3 is TGCAGCCGAAGCTGGGGGACACAAGAGACCCAGTACTTC. Its protein is CSRSWGTQETQYF. The V and J genes are TRBV29-1 and TRBJ2-5; the D gene is possibly TRBD1 (6 bases). The V and J ends lost 8 bases and 2 bases respectively, with 15 bases between them. In germline, CDR1 is SQVTM, CDR2 ANQGSEA. The CDR3 sequence is 13 residues long.

The table lists this clone with a count of one. The chain couples TRBV6-5 to TRBJ1-1, with 7 bases fitting TRBD1. Germline CDR1 is MNHEY and CDR2 is SVGAGI. V gave up 6 bases and J gave up 4 bases; unmatched junction bases: 5. There are 13 residues in the CDR3. Here the CDR3 DNA reads TGTGCCAGCAGCTACCCAGGGGGCACTGAAGCTTTCTTT. Its translation: CASSYPGGTEAFF.

This chain connects TRBV7-2 to TRBJ2-3; maybe TRBD2 (6 bases). This CDR3 contains 16 residues. Germline loops: CDR1 SGHTA, CDR2 FQGNSA. V was trimmed by 5 bases and J by 2 bases, leaving 17 bases between them. The CDR3 sequence: CASSLAGGFVTDTQYF. Here the CDR3 DNA reads TGTGCCAGCAGCCTCGCCGGAGGGTTTGTCACAGATACGCAGTATTTT.

This chain joins TRBV6-6 and TRBJ2-2; TRBD2 is a possible D gene (5 bases). This CDR3 has 14 amino acids. Germline V gives CDR1 MNHNY, CDR2 SVGAGI (reference sequence). Trimming removed 0 bases at V and 3 bases at J, with 5 bases between. The CDR3 reads CASSYSGDTGELFF. CDR3 DNA: TGTGCCAGCAGTTACTCCGGGGACACCGGGGAGCTGTTTTTT.

The chain has TRBV4-1 and TRBJ2-7, with 8 bases lining up with TRBD1. With 0 bases clipped from V and 6 bases from J, the junction kept 10 bases outside the gene matches. This CDR3 spans 16 amino acids. Germline CDR1 and CDR2: MGHRA and YSYEKL. The CDR3 DNA sequence: TGCGCCAGCAGCCAAGATCCCACAGGGGGAGATAGCGAGCAGTACTTC. It codes for CASSQDPTGGDSEQYF.

The chain uses TRBV2 and TRBJ2-1; D gene uncertain. Germline V gene sequence: CDR1 SNHLY, CDR2 FYNNEI. The CDR3 has 15 residues. V was cut by 4 bases and J by 9 bases, with 19 bases left in between. The CDR3 reads CASSALSSFFGEQFF. The CDR3 DNA is TGTGCCAGCAGTGCTCTTAGCTCTTTTTTTGGTGAGCAGTTCTTC.

The V call is TRBV7-9, the J call TRBJ1-2; TRBD1 aligns across 9 bases. V gave up 1 base and J gave up 6 bases; unmatched junction bases: 3. The CDR3 sequence is 14 residues long. Germline V gives CDR1 SEHNR, CDR2 FQNEAQ (reference sequence). The CDR3 coding sequence is TGTGCCAGCAGCTTAGTAGGGACAGGGAATGGCTACACCTTC. Its translation: CASSLVGTGNGYTF. The full variable domain, in which reference TRBV7-9 and TRBJ1-2 provide the parts outside the CDR3, is DTGVSQNPRHKITKRGQNVTFRCDPISEHNRLYWYRQTLGQGPEFLTYFQNEAQLEKSRLLSDRFSAERPKGSFSTLEIQRTEQGDSAMYLCASSLVGTGNGYTFGSGTRLTVV.

The rearrangement uses TRBV13 and TRBJ2-2; D ambiguous. Germline values: CDR1 PRHDT, CDR2 FYEKMQ (reference sequence). Deletions cut 3 bases from V and 4 bases from J, with 30 bases between. This CDR3 region has 21 residues. The CDR3 DNA sequence: TGTGCCAGCAGCTTGTCCCCAAAGTTAGGTGGGCGCCCGTTGAGCACCGGGGAGCTGTTTTTT. Its protein is CASSLSPKLGGRPLSTGELFF.

About this clone: Other DNA sequences in the same sample also yield this CDR3. J is TRBJ2-6 and V is TRBV2, with D possibly being TRBD1 (6 bases). Germline CDR1 SNHLY, CDR2 FYNNEI. The CDR3 totals 17 residues. V was shortened by 9 bases and J by 0 bases, with 18 bases between the two germline ends. CDR3 bases: TGTGCCAGTATGATGGGACATCCTCTCTCTGGGGCCAACGTCCTGACTTTC. It is translated as CASMMGHPLSGANVLTF.

V and J are TRBV19 and TRBJ2-1, with 10 bases lining up with TRBD2. Trimming cost V 2 bases and J 0 bases; bases outside gene matches: 7. Germline values: CDR1 LNHDA, CDR2 SQIVND (reference sequence). The CDR3 is made up of 18 amino acids. In DNA, the CDR3 is TGTGCCAGTAGTATATTTATCACTAGCGGGGCCTCCTACAATGAGCAGTTCTTC. Amino acids: CASSIFITSGASYNEQFF.